One sample yielded the 27 T cell receptor beta chains listed below, sequenced in a study of T-cell reconstitution after alpha-beta-depleted transplantation in children. A library of TCRbeta sequences, prepared with unique molecular identifiers, was generated. TCRdb re-called the PCR reads through MiXCR, storing one row per CDR3 protein. Of about a million distinct CDR3 sequences in the sample, roughly 29% were seen once. The sample in question was PBMCs, mostly from graft donor cells, obtained 360 days after TCRalphabeta/CD19-depleted stem cell transplant. The receptors shown here come from a boy younger than two who had a stem cell transplant for SCID, so the T cells may come from the graft donor.

This clonotype was counted between two and nine times. The chain has TRBV6-1 and TRBJ2-3; D may be TRBD1 (5 bases). From germline, CDR1 is MNHNS and CDR2 SASEGT. The CDR3 contains 13 residues. With 7 bases removed from V and 4 bases from J, the gap between germline ends came to 12 bases. The CDR3 loop reads CASKGQGADTQYF. CDR3 coding DNA: TGTGCCAGCAAGGGGCAGGGCGCAGATACGCAGTATTTT.

The chain is built from TRBV18 and TRBJ1-1, with D unresolved. V was shortened by 2 bases and J by 3 bases, with 13 bases between the two germline ends. The CDR3 runs 15 residues. The germline V gene has CDR1 KGHSH and CDR2 LQKENI. DNA of the CDR3: TGTGCCAGCTCACCATCTTCACGGATCTACACTGAAGCTTTCTTT. It specifies CASSPSSRIYTEAFF.

Details on this clonotype: A clone one base away is much larger, so this may be a read error. The chain recombines TRBV7-9 with TRBJ1-1, with no clear D. Germline loops: CDR1 SEHNR, CDR2 FQNEAQ (reference sequence). V lost 2 bases and J 1 base, leaving 5 bases between the germline ends. The CDR3 is 13 residues long. CDR3 sequence (DNA): TGTGCCAGCAGCTTATTACCGAACACTGAAGCTTTCTTT. As protein: CASSLLPNTEAFF.

V usage is TRBV4-1 and J usage is TRBJ2-4; 7 bases match TRBD2. Germline lookup yields CDR1 MGHRA and CDR2 YSYEKL. The CDR3 length is 16 residues. V lost 4 bases, J lost 1 base, and 7 bases stayed unmatched. The DNA for the CDR3 is TGCGCCAGCAGCCCCCCGGGGGGATCTGCCAAAAACATTCAGTACTTC. Residues: CASSPPGGSAKNIQYF.

This clonotype was found a few times. The rearrangement joins TRBV6-1 to TRBJ2-5; 9 bases align to TRBD2. The CDR3 totals 16 residues. The ends lost 5 bases at V and 1 base at J; junction bases unmatched: 8. Per germline, CDR1 MNHNS and CDR2 SASEGT. CDR3 loop: CASSRSSGGSQETQYF. CDR3 nucleotides: TGTGCCAGCAGTAGATCGAGCGGGGGGAGCCAAGAGACCCAGTACTTC.

This clonotype was detected a few times. J is TRBJ1-5 and V is TRBV29-1, with 10 bases that match TRBD1. Germline-derived CDR1 and CDR2 are SQVTM and ANQGSEA. The CDR3 is 14 amino acids. CDR3 region: CSLLGQGNNQPQHF. In DNA form, the CDR3 reads TGCAGTTTGCTGGGACAGGGGAACAATCAGCCCCAGCATTTT.

On this clonotype itself: One junction end does not reproduce the germline sequence, and a read error may be involved. The V and J genes are TRBV11-1 and TRBJ2-7; 9 nucleotides align to TRBD1. CDR1 and CDR2 (germline): SGHAT, FQDESV (reference sequence). This CDR3 is 18 amino acids long. CDR3 protein: CASILAFIAGQGEYEQYF. CDR3 nucleotide sequence: TGTGCCAGCATCTTAGCTTTTATCGCGGGACAGGGAGAGTACGAGCAGTACTTC.

This clonotype was seen many times. CDR3 in DNA: TGTGCCAGCAGCCAAGGCACAGCGAACACCGGGGAGCTGTTTTTT. Translation: CASSQGTANTGELFF. This chain connects TRBV3-1 to TRBJ2-2, with no clear D. With 1 base removed from V and 0 bases from J, the gap between germline ends came to 6 bases. CDR3 length equals 15 residues. Germline V gene lookup returns CDR1 LGHDT and CDR2 YNNKEL (reference sequence).

The V gene is TRBV5-1, the J gene TRBJ2-1, with 9 nucleotides matching TRBD1. CDR3 size: 16 residues. V shed 4 bases, J shed 4 bases, and the junction held 9 bases outside the gene matches. Germline loops: CDR1 SGHRS, CDR2 YFSETQ. The CDR3 loop is CASSTSGTGLYNEQFF. CDR3 nucleotide sequence: TGCGCCAGCAGCACATCCGGGACAGGGCTATACAATGAGCAGTTCTTC.

The rearrangement joins TRBV7-3 to TRBJ2-1, with D unclear. The CDR3 has 14 amino acids. In germline, CDR1 is SGHTA, CDR2 FQGTGA. The ends were cut back, 2 bases at V and 8 bases at J, with 13 bases in the middle. CDR3 region: CASSLRRSADEQFF. DNA of the CDR3: TGTGCCAGCAGCTTACGGCGGTCCGCTGATGAGCAGTTCTTC.

This clonotype showed up just a few times. The chain employs TRBV11-2 and TRBJ2-3, with D maybe TRBD2 (6 bases). V was pared by 4 bases and J by 2 bases, with 19 bases between. The V gene's germline CDR1 is SGHAT and CDR2 FQNNGV. The CDR3 extends over 17 amino acids. The CDR3 bases are TGTGCCAGCAGCTCCACCGGAGGGATTCGTCCCACAGATACGCAGTATTTT. The encoded protein is CASSSTGGIRPTDTQYF.

Here the CDR3 DNA reads TGCAGTGCTAGAAAGGGTGAGAGCAATCAGCCCCAGCATTTT. Its translation is CSARKGESNQPQHF. The V and J genes are TRBV20-1 and TRBJ1-5; unclear D gene. Trimming left V 2 bases short and J 1 base short, with 9 bases between. The CDR3 contains 14 residues. Germline V gene data show CDR1 as DFQATT and CDR2 as SNEGSKA (reference sequence).

The V and J genes are TRBV7-2 and TRBJ2-3, with a tentative D call TRBD2 (5 bases). The CDR3 is made up of 15 amino acids. Germline CDR1 reads SGHTA; CDR2 reads FQGNSA. Trimming removed 1 base at V and 2 bases at J, with 10 bases between. This chain's CDR3 is CASSLGRRVTDTQYF. In DNA, the CDR3 is TGTGCCAGCAGCTTAGGGCGGCGGGTCACAGATACGCAGTATTTT.

This clonotype was picked up a small number of times. J is TRBJ2-7 and V is TRBV7-2; possible D gene TRBD2, 5 bases. The V end was cut by 5 bases, the J end by 7 bases, with 15 bases between. CDR3 size: 13 residues. CDR1 and CDR2 (germline): SGHTA, FQGNSA. CDR3 bases: TGTGCCAGCAGCGGACTTAACCGTGAGGAGCAGTACTTC. Encoded protein: CASSGLNREEQYF.

The rearrangement joins TRBV20-1 to TRBJ2-7, with 12 bases aligning to TRBD2. CDR1 and CDR2 from the germline V gene are DFQATT and SNEGSKA (reference sequence). The CDR3 extends over 15 amino acids. The ends lost 0 bases at V and 2 bases at J; junction bases unmatched: 2. Here the CDR3 reads CSARDASGGAYEQYF. Written as DNA, the CDR3 is TGCAGTGCTAGAGACGCTAGCGGGGGGGCCTACGAGCAGTACTTC.

This chain uses TRBV9 with TRBJ2-1; 11 bases map to TRBD1. Trimming took 0 bases from V and 6 from J; bases not matched to a gene: 11. The CDR3 covers 18 residues. The germline gives CDR1 SGDLS, CDR2 YYNGEE. This CDR3 reads CASSVATVDRGRGNEQFF. In nucleotides, the CDR3 is TGTGCCAGCAGCGTAGCTACGGTGGACAGGGGGCGCGGCAATGAGCAGTTCTTC. The variable domain in full, completed from reference TRBV9 and TRBJ2-1, reads DSGVTQTPKHLITATGQRVTLRCSPRSGDLSVYWYQQSLDQGLQFLIQYYNGEERAKGNILERFSAQQFPDLHSELNLSSLELGDSALYFCASSVATVDRGRGNEQFFGPGTRLTVL.

The chain couples TRBV29-1 to TRBJ2-7; D unclear. There are 14 residues in the CDR3. CDR1 and CDR2 (germline): SQVTM, ANQGSEA. V lost 4 bases and J 2 bases, leaving 15 bases between the germline ends. The DNA of the CDR3 is TGCAGCGTTGCATTTCAGCGCCGGACCTACGAGCAGTACTTC. Translating gives CSVAFQRRTYEQYF.

This chain links TRBV20-1 with TRBJ2-2, with D tentatively TRBD1 (6 bases). Germline values: CDR1 DFQATT, CDR2 SNEGSKA (reference sequence). Trimming cost V 1 base and J 4 bases, with 13 bases left between them. The CDR3 is 15 residues long. In DNA, the CDR3 is TGCAGTGCTAGAGGGGGCCAGGGGAGCACCGGGGAGCTGTTTTTT. This sequence encodes CSARGGQGSTGELFF.

This clonotype occurred a few times. The V call is TRBV4-3, the J call TRBJ2-2, with D perhaps matching TRBD1 (5 bases). V lost 3 bases and J lost 1, with 9 bases in between. In germline, CDR1 is LGHNA, CDR2 YSLEER. This CDR3 has 15 residues. CDR3 region: CASSQLQGNTGELFF. CDR3 nucleotides: TGCGCCAGCAGCCAGTTGCAGGGGAACACCGGGGAGCTGTTTTTT.

The chain carries TRBV4-1 and TRBJ2-5, with D possibly being TRBD2 (5 bases). Per germline, CDR1 MGHRA and CDR2 YSYEKL. The CDR3 consists of 15 residues. V lost 1 base, J lost 4 bases, and 13 bases lay in between. The CDR3 DNA follows: TGCGCCAGCAGCCAAGCCCCCTGGGAGTTAGAGACCCAGTACTTC. Residues: CASSQAPWELETQYF.

There are a few counts of this clonotype. The chain recombines TRBV29-1 with TRBJ2-4, with D perhaps TRBD1 or TRBD2 (5 bases each). V was pared by 3 bases and J by 6 bases, with 18 bases between. From germline, CDR1 is SQVTM and CDR2 ANQGSEA. This CDR3 spans 15 amino acids. CDR3 protein: CSVDPGPRGGNIQYF. The CDR3 bases are TGCAGCGTTGACCCGGGACCCCGTGGGGGAAACATTCAGTACTTC.

This clonotype came up a few times. The rearrangement uses TRBV7-2 and TRBJ2-3, with 8 nucleotides matching TRBD2. The CDR3 runs 13 residues. The trim removed 5 bases at V and 5 bases at J, leaving 3 bases unmatched. Germline CDR1 is SGHTA and CDR2 is FQGNSA. Here the CDR3 DNA reads TGTGCCAGCAGCCCCGGGAGGGGAGATACGCAGTATTTT. This gives the protein CASSPGRGDTQYF.

The chain links TRBV4-1 to TRBJ1-5; weak D call: TRBD1 (6 bases). V was cut by 4 bases and J by 2 bases, with 12 bases left in between. This CDR3 has 15 residues. Per germline, CDR1 MGHRA and CDR2 YSYEKL. The CDR3 DNA is TGCGCCAGCAGCCCACAGGGTGATCGCAATCAGCCCCAGCATTTT. This codes for CASSPQGDRNQPQHF.

The V and J genes are TRBV29-1 and TRBJ1-1; 7 bases match TRBD1. The germline V gene has CDR1 SQVTM and CDR2 ANQGSEA. V was pared by 7 bases and J by 5 bases, with 4 bases of the junction left unmatched. This CDR3 comprises 11 residues. CDR3 in amino acids: CSGTGETEAFF. In nucleotides, the CDR3 is TGCAGCGGAACAGGGGAAACTGAAGCTTTCTTT.

This chain links TRBV3-2 with TRBJ2-7; the table's D gene call, TRBD1, was not cross checked with the DNA. TRBV3-2 is flagged as a pseudogene. This CDR3 spans 17 amino acids. CDR3 sequence (DNA): TGTGCCAGCAGCTCCGACCCGAGAATAACAGGGTCCCACGAGCAGTACTTC. This translates into CASSSDPRITGSHEQYF.

A remark on this clonotype: At one boundary the junction diverges from the germline segment, which might be a read error. CDR3 nucleotide sequence: TGCTGTGCTAGAGATTCCCGACAGGGTGGTTGGACTGAAGCTTTCTTT. Amino acid sequence: CCARDSRQGGWTEAFF. The V and J genes are TRBV20-1 and TRBJ1-1; 7 bases line up with TRBD1. Per the germline V gene, CDR1 is DFQATT and CDR2 is SNEGSKA (reference sequence). This CDR3 comprises 16 residues.

The chain is built from TRBV5-6 and TRBJ2-3, with no clear D. CDR1 and CDR2 (germline): SGHDT, YYEEEE. V lost 4 bases and J 1 base, leaving 16 bases between the germline ends. This CDR3 has 16 residues. CDR3 region: CASSPRRIGRTDTQYF. The CDR3 nucleotides are TGTGCCAGCAGCCCTCGCCGGATAGGTCGCACAGATACGCAGTATTTT.